This T cell receptor beta chain was documented in a study of PD-1 blockade in classical Hodgkin lymphoma. Each patient relapsed following autologous stem cell transplantation, and prior brentuximab vedotin exposure differed. Profiled with immunoSEQ multiplex PCR; TCRdb holds only in-frame clones, not every one. The sample has almost 100,000 clones; roughly 92% are singletons. Germline CDR1 MNHNY, CDR2 SVGAGI (reference sequence). V shed 9 bases and J shed 6 bases, with 12 bases lying between them. This CDR3 spans 12 amino acids. The sequencing here drew on peripheral blood mononuclear cells (PBMCs), taken at baseline. The chain recombines TRBV6-6 with TRBJ1-5; tentative D call: TRBD1 (6 bases). The sequence was obtained from a human donor with classical Hodgkin lymphoma. CDR3 in DNA: TGTGCCAGACCGGGGGGCGGTCAGCCCCAGCATTTT. Translated: CARPGGGQPQHF.